A selection of T cell receptor beta chains follows, all from one sample in a study of immune heterogeneity within non-small cell lung tumors. TCRdb recomputed calls from the multiplex PCR reads with MiXCR, one row per CDR3 protein. The sample yields 12,000 to 15,000 distinct CDR3 sequences, over 25% seen once. Sequences were obtained from lung tumor tissue. These receptors were collected from a woman aged 50 to 60 with non-small cell lung cancer. Each CDR3 is given with its conserved first and last residue. The order of the fields is V gene, J gene, D gene, clone size, CDR3 protein, CDR3 DNA. The D gene is left open where the match is weak. Clone size is not always given. Where it is, it says once, few, many or a class for expanded clones.

TRBV16,TRBJ1-5,TRBD1,.,CASSQSGTGGQPQHF,TGTGCCAGCAGCCAATCGGGAACAGGGGGTCAGCCCCAGCATTTT
TRBV18,TRBJ2-1,TRBD2,.,CASSGSGSSYNEQFF,TGTGCCAGCTCAGGTAGCGGGAGCTCCTACAATGAGCAGTTCTTC
TRBV19,TRBJ2-7,TRBD1,.,CASSPSGTGAYEQYF,TGTGCCAGTAGCCCCTCCGGGACAGGGGCCTACGAGCAGTACTTC
TRBV27,TRBJ2-3,TRBD2,many,CASTATSVIRTDTQYF,TGTGCCAGCACTGCGACTAGCGTCATTCGCACAGATACGCAGTATTTT
TRBV28,TRBJ2-1,.,many,CASSLDRGPSYNEQFF,TGTGCCAGCAGTTTAGACCGGGGACCGTCCTACAATGAGCAGTTCTTC
TRBV20-1,TRBJ2-4,.,.,CSARDPVRILAKNIQYF,TGCAGTGCTAGAGATCCGGTGCGGATTTTAGCCAAAAACATTCAGTACTTC
TRBV7-3,TRBJ2-1,.,many,CASSPPGHQMNEQFF,TGTGCCAGCAGCCCACCGGGACATCAGATGAATGAGCAGTTCTTC
TRBV6-6,TRBJ2-7,.,many,CASSYSIGVGLHEQYF,TGTGCCAGCAGTTACTCGATCGGGGTAGGGCTCCACGAGCAGTACTTC
TRBV6-1,TRBJ1-1,.,.,CASTQRGGLLTEAFF,TGTGCCAGCACTCAAAGAGGAGGGCTGCTCACTGAAGCTTTCTTT
TRBV3-1,TRBJ2-7,TRBD2,many,CASRGLAGIEQYF,TGTGCCAGCAGGGGTTTAGCGGGAATCGAGCAGTACTTC
TRBV5-1,TRBJ1-6,.,medium-sized,CASSLAGGDNSPLHF,TGCGCCAGCAGCTTGGCGGGGGGGGACAATTCACCCCTCCACTTT
TRBV11-3,TRBJ1-3,.,.,CASSWNRNRGSSGNTIYF,TGTGCCAGCAGCTGGAATAGGAATCGAGGGAGCTCTGGAAACACCATATATTTT
TRBV20-1,TRBJ1-1,.,many,CSGCDPMNTEAFF,TGCAGTGGGTGTGACCCCATGAACACTGAAGCTTTCTTT
TRBV28,TRBJ1-1,.,medium-sized,CASSLELGTGVKEAFF,TGTGCCAGCAGTTTAGAATTGGGCACAGGCGTTAAGGAAGCTTTCTTT
TRBV3-1,TRBJ2-2,.,many,CASSQSTGVRGTGELFF,TGTGCCAGCAGCCAATCAACTGGGGTTCGGGGGACCGGGGAGCTGTTTTTT
TRBV28,TRBJ1-2,.,.,CASIPRGGRDGYTF,TGTGCCAGCATTCCGAGGGGGGGCCGGGATGGCTACACCTTC
TRBV19,TRBJ1-1,.,.,CASSIDEGTEAFF,TGTGCCAGTAGTATAGATGAAGGGACTGAAGCTTTCTTT
TRBV11-2,TRBJ1-4,TRBD1,few,CASSPTSTGKNEKLFF,TGTGCCAGCAGCCCTACTTCGACAGGGAAAAATGAAAAACTGTTTTTT
TRBV12-3/TRBV12-4,TRBJ1-1,.,.,CASSLGEAGEAFF,TGTGCCAGCAGTTTAGGTGAGGCGGGTGAAGCTTTCTTT
TRBV27,TRBJ2-7,.,.,CASSPLGQAIYEQYF,TGTGCCAGCAGTCCCTTAGGTCAGGCAATCTACGAGCAGTACTTC
TRBV20-1,TRBJ1-6,.,many,CSARTDLNSPLHF,TGCAGTGCGAGGACGGATTTAAATTCACCCCTCCACTTT
TRBV12-3/TRBV12-4,TRBJ2-3,.,.,CASSAGRNHADTQYF,TGTGCCAGCAGCGCAGGACGGAATCATGCAGATACGCAGTATTTT
TRBV19,TRBJ2-1,TRBD2,few,CASSVSGSEQFF,TGTGCCAGTAGTGTTAGCGGGAGTGAGCAGTTCTTC
TRBV30,TRBJ1-6,.,medium-sized,CAWSTDMGSPLHF,TGTGCCTGGAGTACTGACATGGGGTCACCCCTCCACTTT
TRBV24-1,TRBJ2-1,TRBD2,.,CATSDPSGSSYNEQFF,TGTGCCACCAGTGATCCTAGCGGCAGTTCCTACAATGAGCAGTTCTTC
TRBV6-6,TRBJ1-2,TRBD1,many,CASSLGTVRSNYGYTF,TGTGCCAGCAGTTTAGGGACAGTTCGATCTAACTATGGCTACACCTTC
TRBV5-1,TRBJ1-1,.,many,CASSSRAMNTEAFF,TGCGCCAGCAGCTCTAGGGCCATGAACACTGAAGCTTTCTTT
TRBV19,TRBJ2-5,.,many,CASSKRGHQETQYF,TGTGCCAGTAGTAAACGGGGGCACCAAGAGACCCAGTACTTC
TRBV15,TRBJ1-1,.,medium-sized,CATSRVGARPMNTEAFF,TGTGCCACCAGCAGAGTGGGGGCTAGACCCATGAACACTGAAGCTTTCTTT
TRBV7-3,TRBJ2-1,.,many,CASSFYGGDRSEQFF,TGTGCCAGCAGCTTCTATGGAGGGGATCGTAGTGAGCAGTTCTTC
TRBV2,TRBJ1-1,.,many,CASSETGWNTEAFF,TGTGCCAGCAGTGAAACAGGGTGGAACACTGAAGCTTTCTTT
TRBV3-1,TRBJ2-7,TRBD2,.,CASSYSGVGYEQYF,TGTGCCAGCAGCTATAGCGGGGTCGGCTACGAGCAGTACTTC
TRBV5-6,TRBJ1-1,.,many,CASSLSDRNTEAFF,TGTGCCAGCAGCTTGTCGGACAGGAACACTGAAGCTTTCTTT
TRBV30,TRBJ2-2,.,.,CAWSVGGNTGELFF,TGTGCCTGGAGTGTAGGGGGGAACACCGGGGAGCTGTTTTTT
TRBV3-1,TRBJ1-2,TRBD1,many,CASSSRDRYGYTF,TGTGCCAGCAGCTCTCGGGACAGGTACGGCTACACCTTC
TRBV6-4,TRBJ1-2,.,few,CASSRAVWGGGGYTF,TGTGCCAGCAGTCGAGCTGTATGGGGCGGAGGTGGCTACACCTTC